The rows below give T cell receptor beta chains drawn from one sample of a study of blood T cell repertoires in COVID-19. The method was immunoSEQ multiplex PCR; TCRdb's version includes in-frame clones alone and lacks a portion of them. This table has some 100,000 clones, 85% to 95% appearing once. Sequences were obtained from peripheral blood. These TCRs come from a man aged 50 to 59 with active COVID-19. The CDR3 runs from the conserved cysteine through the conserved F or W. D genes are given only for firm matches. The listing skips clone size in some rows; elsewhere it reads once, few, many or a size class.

cdr3_aa: CAIKQGANNSPLHF; cdr3_nt: TGTGCCATCAAACAGGGGGCGAATAATTCACCCCTCCACTTT; j_call: TRBJ1-6; clone_size: .; d_call: TRBD1; v_call: TRBV10-3
cdr3_aa: CASSLRSGLAERTDTQYF; cdr3_nt: TGTGCCAGCAGCTTGCGGTCCGGACTAGCGGAACGCACAGATACGCAGTATTTT; j_call: TRBJ2-3; clone_size: .; d_call: TRBD2; v_call: TRBV5-6
cdr3_aa: CASANSKSSYNEQFF; cdr3_nt: TGCGCCAGTGCTAACTCGAAAAGCTCCTACAATGAGCAGTTCTTC; j_call: TRBJ2-1; clone_size: .; d_call: .; v_call: TRBV10-1
cdr3_aa: CASSPTQRTGDEQYF; cdr3_nt: TGTGCCAGCTCACCAACACAACGGACAGGGGACGAGCAGTACTTC; j_call: TRBJ2-7; clone_size: few; d_call: TRBD1; v_call: TRBV18
cdr3_aa: CASVQGMNTEAFF; cdr3_nt: TGTGCCAGCGTACAGGGGATGAACACTGAAGCTTTCTTT; j_call: TRBJ1-1; clone_size: .; d_call: TRBD1; v_call: TRBV28
cdr3_aa: CASSRTGDETQYF; cdr3_nt: TGCGCCAGCAGCAGGACAGGGGACGAGACCCAGTACTTC; j_call: TRBJ2-5; clone_size: .; d_call: TRBD1; v_call: TRBV5-1
cdr3_aa: CASSQDMDTESNQPQHF; cdr3_nt: TGCGCCAGCAGCCAGGATATGGACACGGAAAGCAATCAGCCCCAGCATTTT; j_call: TRBJ1-5; clone_size: .; d_call: .; v_call: TRBV4-1
cdr3_aa: CASSIIGGANYGYTF; cdr3_nt: TGTGCCAGTAGTATTATTGGCGGAGCTAACTATGGCTACACCTTC; j_call: TRBJ1-2; clone_size: .; d_call: .; v_call: TRBV19
cdr3_aa: CAISDPLAGASYNEQFF; cdr3_nt: TGTGCCATCAGTGACCCACTAGCGGGAGCCTCCTACAATGAGCAGTTCTTC; j_call: TRBJ2-1; clone_size: .; d_call: TRBD2; v_call: TRBV10-3
cdr3_aa: CASSLWGGHRTEAFF; cdr3_nt: TGTGCCAGCAGCTTATGGGGGGGCCATAGGACTGAAGCTTTCTTT; j_call: TRBJ1-1; clone_size: few; d_call: .; v_call: TRBV7-2
cdr3_aa: CASTPSSGSGYIQYF; cdr3_nt: TGTGCCAGTACCCCCTCTAGCGGGAGTGGTTACATTCAGTACTTC; j_call: TRBJ2-4; clone_size: .; d_call: TRBD2; v_call: TRBV19
cdr3_aa: CASRDTDNSPLHF; cdr3_nt: TGTGCCAGCAGGGACACGGATAATTCACCCCTCCACTTT; j_call: TRBJ1-6; clone_size: .; d_call: .; v_call: TRBV12-3/TRBV12-4
cdr3_aa: CASSYSGDRHEQYF; cdr3_nt: TGTGCCAGCAGTTACTCAGGGGACAGACACGAGCAGTACTTC; j_call: TRBJ2-7; clone_size: .; d_call: TRBD1; v_call: TRBV6-6
cdr3_aa: CASSPTSATYEQYF; cdr3_nt: TGTGCCAGCAGCCCGACTAGCGCGACCTACGAGCAGTACTTC; j_call: TRBJ2-7; clone_size: once; d_call: TRBD2; v_call: TRBV7-9
cdr3_aa: CASSQDWRGRYEQYF; cdr3_nt: TGTGCCAGCAGCCAAGACTGGCGGGGGAGGTACGAGCAGTACTTC; j_call: TRBJ2-7; clone_size: .; d_call: TRBD2; v_call: TRBV3-1/TRBV3-2
cdr3_aa: CASGWTSGDEQFF; cdr3_nt: TGTGCCAGCGGCTGGACTAGCGGCGATGAGCAGTTCTTC; j_call: TRBJ2-1; clone_size: .; d_call: TRBD2; v_call: TRBV12-3/TRBV12-4
cdr3_aa: CASSLEGGAYNSPLHF; cdr3_nt: TGCGCCAGCAGCTTGGAAGGGGGGGCATATAATTCACCCCTCCACTTT; j_call: TRBJ1-6; clone_size: .; d_call: .; v_call: TRBV5-1
cdr3_aa: CASSLGTSGRWGENEQFF; cdr3_nt: TGTGCCAGCAGCTTAGGGACTAGCGGGAGGTGGGGTGAGAATGAGCAGTTCTTC; j_call: TRBJ2-1; clone_size: .; d_call: TRBD2; v_call: TRBV7-9
cdr3_aa: CASSRGTGTGELFF; cdr3_nt: TGTGCCAGCTCAAGAGGGACTGGCACCGGGGAGCTGTTTTTT; j_call: TRBJ2-2; clone_size: .; d_call: .; v_call: TRBV6-4
cdr3_aa: CASIPQSGGRTEAFF; cdr3_nt: TGTGCCAGCATTCCCCAGTCAGGGGGGCGCACTGAAGCTTTCTTT; j_call: TRBJ1-1; clone_size: .; d_call: TRBD1; v_call: TRBV28
cdr3_aa: CASSQRRYEQYF; cdr3_nt: TGTGCCAGCAGCCAACGGAGGTACGAGCAGTACTTC; j_call: TRBJ2-7; clone_size: once; d_call: .; v_call: TRBV3-1/TRBV3-2
cdr3_aa: CASTGGVAKNIQYF; cdr3_nt: TGTGCCAGTACCGGAGGGGTAGCCAAAAACATTCAGTACTTC; j_call: TRBJ2-4; clone_size: .; d_call: .; v_call: TRBV19
cdr3_aa: CAWSGTPEAGYTF; cdr3_nt: TGTGCCTGGAGTGGGACACCTGAGGCTGGCTACACCTTC; j_call: TRBJ1-2; clone_size: .; d_call: .; v_call: TRBV30
cdr3_aa: CASSLYPDRGNEQFF; cdr3_nt: TGTGCCAGCAGTTTATACCCAGACAGGGGAAATGAGCAGTTCTTC; j_call: TRBJ2-1; clone_size: .; d_call: TRBD1; v_call: TRBV28
cdr3_aa: CASSPLEGSGGTEAFF; cdr3_nt: TGTGCCAGCTCCCCTCTAGAGGGCTCTGGAGGGACTGAAGCTTTCTTT; j_call: TRBJ1-1; clone_size: .; d_call: .; v_call: TRBV18
cdr3_aa: CASSLGGVHEQYF; cdr3_nt: TGTGCCAGCAGTTTAGGGGGGGTCCACGAGCAGTACTTC; j_call: TRBJ2-7; clone_size: .; d_call: .; v_call: TRBV12-3/TRBV12-4
cdr3_aa: CASIISGFFNEQFF; cdr3_nt: TGTGCCAGCATAATCAGCGGCTTCTTCAATGAGCAGTTCTTC; j_call: TRBJ2-1; clone_size: once; d_call: .; v_call: TRBV27
cdr3_aa: CASSLTVGALHF; cdr3_nt: TGTGCCAGCAGTTTAACTGTGGGAGCCCTCCACTTT; j_call: TRBJ1-6; clone_size: .; d_call: .; v_call: TRBV12-3/TRBV12-4
cdr3_aa: CASSSKATSLYNEQFF; cdr3_nt: TGCGCCAGCAGCTCGAAGGCCACTAGCCTCTACAATGAGCAGTTCTTC; j_call: TRBJ2-1; clone_size: .; d_call: .; v_call: TRBV5-1
cdr3_aa: CASSLLAGPYEQYF; cdr3_nt: TGTGCCAGCAGCTTATTGGCGGGGCCCTACGAGCAGTACTTC; j_call: TRBJ2-7; clone_size: .; d_call: .; v_call: TRBV11-2
cdr3_aa: CAWSETLGGAGYGYTF; cdr3_nt: TGTGCCTGGAGCGAGACTTTGGGGGGGGCTGGGTATGGCTACACCTTC; j_call: TRBJ1-2; clone_size: .; d_call: .; v_call: TRBV30
cdr3_aa: CASSRTGRTEAFF; cdr3_nt: TGTGCCAGTAGCCGGACAGGGCGGACTGAAGCTTTCTTT; j_call: TRBJ1-1; clone_size: once; d_call: TRBD1; v_call: TRBV19
cdr3_aa: CASISQGLWGNEQFF; cdr3_nt: TGTGCCAGCATCTCTCAGGGACTGTGGGGCAATGAGCAGTTCTTC; j_call: TRBJ2-1; clone_size: .; d_call: .; v_call: TRBV28
cdr3_aa: CASSRDRGDIQYF; cdr3_nt: TGTGCCAGCAGCCGGGACAGAGGAGACATTCAGTACTTC; j_call: TRBJ2-4; clone_size: .; d_call: TRBD1; v_call: TRBV11-2
cdr3_aa: CASTPSRPKEGRGFHNSPLHF; cdr3_nt: TGTGCCAGCACCCCTAGTCGGCCTAAGGAGGGCAGGGGGTTTCATAATTCACCCCTCCACTTT; j_call: TRBJ1-6; clone_size: .; d_call: TRBD1; v_call: TRBV7-8
cdr3_aa: CASSAWTANTEAFF; cdr3_nt: TGCGCCAGCAGCGCGTGGACAGCGAACACTGAAGCTTTCTTT; j_call: TRBJ1-1; clone_size: .; d_call: .; v_call: TRBV5-1
cdr3_aa: CASSLETSVAAGELFF; cdr3_nt: TGCGCCAGCAGCTTGGAGACTAGCGTAGCGGCGGGGGAGCTGTTTTTT; j_call: TRBJ2-2; clone_size: .; d_call: TRBD2; v_call: TRBV5-1
cdr3_aa: CASIQALSGNTIYF; cdr3_nt: TGTGCCAGCATCCAGGCTCTCTCTGGAAACACCATATATTTT; j_call: TRBJ1-3; clone_size: .; d_call: .; v_call: TRBV28
cdr3_aa: CASSLGQGDYGNTIYF; cdr3_nt: TGTGCCAGCAGCTTAGGACAGGGTGATTATGGAAACACCATATATTTT; j_call: TRBJ1-3; clone_size: .; d_call: TRBD1; v_call: TRBV5-4
cdr3_aa: CASSLKGGYDGYTF; cdr3_nt: TGTGCCAGCAGTCTTAAAGGGGGCTATGATGGCTACACCTTC; j_call: TRBJ1-2; clone_size: .; d_call: TRBD1; v_call: TRBV27
cdr3_aa: CAGLGTGGNTIYF; cdr3_nt: TGTGCCGGGCTGGGGACAGGGGGAAACACCATATATTTT; j_call: TRBJ1-3; clone_size: once; d_call: TRBD1; v_call: TRBV28
cdr3_aa: CASSLDGTGYYGYTF; cdr3_nt: TGTGCCAGCAGCTTGGACGGTACAGGGTACTATGGCTACACCTTC; j_call: TRBJ1-2; clone_size: .; d_call: .; v_call: TRBV5-4
cdr3_aa: CASSYSKVTGTDTQYF; cdr3_nt: TGTGCCAGCAGTTACTCGAAAGTAACGGGCACAGATACGCAGTATTTT; j_call: TRBJ2-3; clone_size: .; d_call: .; v_call: TRBV6-2/TRBV6-3
cdr3_aa: CASSYGGGVSNTQYF; cdr3_nt: TGTGCCAGCAGTTACGGTGGAGGGGTCTCAAATACGCAGTATTTT; j_call: TRBJ2-3; clone_size: .; d_call: .; v_call: TRBV6-6
cdr3_aa: CASSSGTDQYF; cdr3_nt: TGTGCCAGCAGCTCGGGGACTGATCAGTACTTC; j_call: TRBJ2-4; clone_size: once; d_call: .; v_call: TRBV7-9
cdr3_aa: CASSPRDEQYF; cdr3_nt: TGTGCCAGCAGTCCCAGGGACGAGCAGTACTTC; j_call: TRBJ2-7; clone_size: .; d_call: .; v_call: TRBV25-1
cdr3_aa: CAWSGTSGETQYF; cdr3_nt: TGTGCCTGGAGTGGGACTAGCGGAGAGACCCAGTACTTC; j_call: TRBJ2-5; clone_size: .; d_call: TRBD2; v_call: TRBV30
cdr3_aa: CATSDLSLLAGFSYEQYF; cdr3_nt: TGTGCCACCAGTGATTTATCCCTGCTAGCGGGATTCTCCTACGAGCAGTACTTC; j_call: TRBJ2-7; clone_size: .; d_call: TRBD2; v_call: TRBV24-1
cdr3_aa: CASSFLRDPYNEQFF; cdr3_nt: TGCGCCAGCAGCTTTTTGCGGGACCCCTACAATGAGCAGTTCTTC; j_call: TRBJ2-1; clone_size: once; d_call: .; v_call: TRBV5-1
cdr3_aa: CASSPRDRAVRYYGYTF; cdr3_nt: TGTGCCAGCAGCCCGCGGGACAGGGCGGTAAGGTACTATGGCTACACCTTC; j_call: TRBJ1-2; clone_size: .; d_call: TRBD1; v_call: TRBV14
cdr3_aa: CASSQEGTSGRFTDTQYF; cdr3_nt: TGCGCCAGCAGCCAAGAGGGGACTAGCGGGAGATTCACAGATACGCAGTATTTT; j_call: TRBJ2-3; clone_size: .; d_call: TRBD2; v_call: TRBV4-1
cdr3_aa: CASSFLTPSTETQYF; cdr3_nt: TGTGCCAGCAGCTTCCTGACTCCCTCTACGGAGACCCAGTACTTC; j_call: TRBJ2-5; clone_size: .; d_call: .; v_call: TRBV7-9
cdr3_aa: CASTGQGPIQYF; cdr3_nt: TGTGCCAGCACTGGACAGGGACCCATACAGTACTTC; j_call: TRBJ2-5; clone_size: .; d_call: TRBD1; v_call: TRBV2